What follows is one TCR beta chain and its context. This specimen comes from a study of cytomegalovirus exposure and HLA in healthy donors. Every donor was a healthy person donating bone marrow. CDR1 and CDR2 (germline): MDHEN, SYDVKM. V lost 6 bases and J lost 2; bases outside the gene matches: 12. The CDR3 extends over 16 amino acids. The PCR had 60 Vbeta and 13 Jbeta primers. TCRdb keeps only in-frame clones here, not all; method: immunoSEQ multiplex PCR. The table lists 100,000 to 150,000 clones. The V call is TRBV28, the J call TRBJ2-7, with 8 positions matching TRBD1. Material for sequencing was PBMCs. The source is a woman in her thirties or forties in good health and CMV-seropositive. CDR3 loop: CASSFGVGDRTYEQYF. The DNA for the CDR3 is TGTGCCAGCAGCTTTGGGGTCGGGGACAGGACCTACGAGCAGTACTTC.